These T cell receptor beta chains were read from a single sample in a study of cytomegalovirus exposure and HLA in healthy donors. Only in-frame clones appear in the TCRdb table, and some are missing; sequencing was by immunoSEQ multiplex PCR. The sample records 110,000 to 150,000 clones, 70% to 85% being singletons. The sequenced sample was PBMCs. The receptor set was obtained from a male donor in good health and CMV-seronegative. Each CDR3 is given with its conserved first and last residue. D genes are given only for firm matches.

J gene | V gene | D gene | CDR3 protein
TRBJ2-3 | TRBV9 | NA | CASSASSRDTQYF
TRBJ1-2 | TRBV25-1 | NA | CASSDRRYITF
TRBJ1-4 | TRBV30 | TRBD1 | CAWCRGTAEKLFF
TRBJ2-1 | TRBV7-8 | TRBD1 | CASSSGQGGHNEQFF
TRBJ2-1 | TRBV20-1 | NA | CSAAVYNEQFF
TRBJ2-1 | TRBV6-5 | NA | CASSYGGMTYNEQFF
TRBJ1-2 | TRBV4-3 | NA | CASSQDSDRGPLLYGYTF
TRBJ2-1 | TRBV9 | TRBD2 | CASSAGLAGEQFF
TRBJ1-2 | TRBV29-1 | NA | CSVQGISYGYTF
TRBJ2-3 | TRBV6-5 | NA | CASSYKGGPTDTQYF
TRBJ1-1 | TRBV11-2 | NA | CASSLDLNTEAFF
TRBJ1-5 | TRBV6-1 | NA | CASRDRFNQPQHF
TRBJ2-1 | TRBV20-1 | NA | CSATLRGEQFF
TRBJ1-2 | TRBV14 | TRBD1 | CASSHGQGNYGYTF
TRBJ2-5 | TRBV6-4 | TRBD2 | CASSVTSGGSETQYF
TRBJ2-5 | TRBV10-3 | TRBD1 | CAISGRTPEKDRVQETQYF
TRBJ1-5 | TRBV5-5 | NA | CASSIAGLSNQPQHF
TRBJ2-7 | TRBV13 | NA | CASSLTRDTYEQYF
NA | TRBV6-1 | NA | CASSEPFTYEQYF
TRBJ2-7 | TRBV7-9 | NA | CSSSLAPGDLYEQYF